The 3 T cell receptor beta chains listed next were all sequenced from one sample in a study of patients and donors after allogeneic stem cell transplantation (TCRdb year 2020). Libraries were prepared through RT-PCR. The listed sequencing device is NextSeq 550. The raw public reads went through TCRdb reprocessing: fastp at Q25, MiXCR clone calling, in-frame beta chains kept. Merged by CDR3 protein, the rows form single entries marked with the most common genes and DNA. The sample includes 920,000 or so distinct CDR3 sequences, with approximately 19% observed a single time. In total, the top ten clones hold around 6% of the sample. The sample comprised blood, either unsorted or a sorted T cell fraction (not recorded which). These receptors came from a human donor who was either an allogeneic HSCT recipient or a stem cell or donor lymphocyte infusion donor (not recorded which). It is not recorded whose cells these are; they may come from a transplant donor.

This clonotype was recorded only once. The chain couples TRBV4-3 to TRBJ2-4; D unresolved. The germline gives CDR1 LGHNA, CDR2 YSLEER. The CDR3 is 15 residues long. The V and J ends lost 0 bases and 2 bases respectively, with 8 bases between them. CDR3 residues: CASSQDWYSKNIQYF. The CDR3 nucleotides are TGCGCCAGCAGCCAAGATTGGTACTCCAAAAACATTCAGTACTTC.

This clonotype has just a few counts. V and J are TRBV6-1 and TRBJ2-1; weak D call: TRBD1 (6 bases). The CDR3 length is 16 residues. V lost 5 bases and J 4 bases, leaving 18 bases between the germline ends. CDR1 and CDR2 from the germline V gene are MNHNS and SASEGT. The CDR3 DNA reads TGTGCCAGCAGTCTCCGTACAGGGTTGGAGTACAATGAGCAGTTCTTC. Its translation: CASSLRTGLEYNEQFF.

This clonotype was seen only a few times. The J gene is TRBJ2-5, the V gene TRBV3-1; D gene uncertain. Trimming took off 4 bases at V and 9 bases at J, with 18 bases between the two ends. Germline V gives CDR1 LGHDT, CDR2 YNNKEL (reference sequence). The CDR3 runs to 14 residues. The CDR3 region is CASSLLSSKSAQYF. In DNA form, the CDR3 reads TGTGCCAGCAGCCTACTATCTTCGAAGTCTGCCCAGTACTTC.